This T cell receptor beta chain was identified in a study of OX40 agonist ivuxolimab in advanced cancers. Study information: Intravenous ivuxolimab at 0.01 to 10 mg/kg was given to patients every 2 weeks. The study reported partial responses in three patients: one hepatocellular carcinoma, two cutaneous melanoma.

Study-wide findings and caveats: CD4+ and CD8+ T cells in blood underwent clonal expansion by week 6 at 0.1 to 3.0 mg/kg. People who partly responded at 0.1-3.0 mg/kg had some of the least clonal expansion seen.

Profiled with immunoSEQ multiplex PCR; TCRdb holds only in-frame clones, not every one. The sample records around 65,000 clones, roughly 89% being singletons. Trimming took 4 bases from V and 0 from J; bases not matched to a gene: 5. The CDR3 spans 18 residues. The germline CDR1 and CDR2 sequences are SGHVS and FQNEAQ. As regards this clone: The antigen remains unidentified.

This sample comprised CD4+ or CD8+ T cells sorted from blood, obtained in a trial of the OX40 agonist ivuxolimab. The receptor was derived from an adult with an advanced solid tumor such as melanoma, head and neck, liver or kidney cancer. The genes are TRBV7-8 and TRBJ2-6, with 11 bases lining up with TRBD2. Written as DNA, the CDR3 is TGTGCCAGCAGCTCGAGACTAGCGGGGTACTCTGGGGCCAACGTCCTGACTTTC. This encodes CASSSRLAGYSGANVLTF.